Shown below are 3 T cell receptor beta chains from a single sample sequenced in a study of CD8+ T cells in alopecia areata. Sequencing templates came from extracted RNA that was reverse transcribed into cDNA. Clones were sequenced by immunoSEQ multiplex PCR, and TCRdb holds only the in-frame ones, with some missing. The profile covers some 100,000 clones, with around 64% appearing a single time and about 3% taken by the ten largest. Sequencing input: CD4+ T cells sorted from blood. These TCRs come from a human donor in good health.

CDR3 in amino acids: CASSSPAGTGGETQYF. Here the CDR3 DNA reads TGTGCCAGCAGCTCCCCTGCCGGGACAGGGGGAGAGACCCAGTACTTC. The chain is built from TRBV5-4 and TRBJ2-5; 11 bases align to TRBD1. Trimming removed 3 bases from V and 4 bases from J; junction bases left unmatched: 8. This CDR3 contains 16 residues. Germline lookup yields CDR1 SGHNT and CDR2 YYREEE (reference sequence).

The chain combines TRBV29-1 with TRBJ1-1; tentative D call: TRBD1 (5 bases). The germline gives CDR1 SQVTM, CDR2 ANQGSEA. The CDR3 loop spans 12 amino acids. Trimming shortened V by 6 bases and J by 2 bases, and 10 bases separated the two germline ends. The chain's CDR3 is CSVNDRNTEAFF. The DNA of the CDR3 is TGCAGCGTAAATGACAGAAACACTGAAGCTTTCTTT.

This clone showed up just once. The chain has TRBV30 and TRBJ2-1, with D perhaps TRBD2 (5 bases). Germline CDR1 and CDR2: GTSNPN and SVGIG (reference sequence). The CDR3 loop spans 13 amino acids. Trimming pared 6 bases from V and 1 base from J, leaving 10 bases between. The CDR3 region has the DNA TGTGCCTGCGAAGGACTTTCCTACAATGAGCAGTTCTTC. Translation gives CACEGLSYNEQFF.